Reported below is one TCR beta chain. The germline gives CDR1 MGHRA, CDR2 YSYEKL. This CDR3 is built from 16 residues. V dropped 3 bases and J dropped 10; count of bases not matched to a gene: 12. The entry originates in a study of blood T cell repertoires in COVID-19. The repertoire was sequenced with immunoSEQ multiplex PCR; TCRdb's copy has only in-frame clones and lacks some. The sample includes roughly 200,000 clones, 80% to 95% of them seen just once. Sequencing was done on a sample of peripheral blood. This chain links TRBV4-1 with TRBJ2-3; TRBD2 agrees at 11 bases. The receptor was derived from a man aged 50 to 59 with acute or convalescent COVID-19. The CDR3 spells CASSQAGASGGLSQYF. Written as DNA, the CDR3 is TGCGCCAGCAGCCAGGCCGGGGCTAGCGGGGGGCTCTCGCAGTATTTT.